Given below is one T cell receptor (beta chain) in context. The entry originates in a study of blood T cell repertoires in COVID-19. Study-level information: The study drew acute and convalescent COVID-19 samples from the United States, Italy and Spain. T cells, B-cell-depleted T cells, or PBMCs supplied cDNA or gDNA.

In the original processing: Amplified reference gene primers provided the basis for estimating nucleated cell counts. Produced via immunoSEQ multiplex PCR; TCRdb's table is partial and in-frame only. V, J and clone size reflect that table, while D and trimming were determined from the DNA. The sample has about 130,000 clones, approximately 85% seen once. Seattle patients were enrolled while actively infected and followed longitudinally. V was trimmed by 1 base and J by 3 bases, leaving 10 bases between them. The CDR3 sequence is 14 residues long. The V gene's germline CDR1 is SGHDT and CDR2 YYEEEE. V is TRBV5-6 and J is TRBJ2-5; tentative D call: TRBD1 (5 bases). Sequencing used peripheral blood. The clonotype was recovered from an elderly woman with COVID-19, enrolled during active disease. CDR3 in DNA: TGTGCCAGCAGCTTGAAAAGGGGAAAAGAGACCCAGTACTTC. It codes for CASSLKRGKETQYF.